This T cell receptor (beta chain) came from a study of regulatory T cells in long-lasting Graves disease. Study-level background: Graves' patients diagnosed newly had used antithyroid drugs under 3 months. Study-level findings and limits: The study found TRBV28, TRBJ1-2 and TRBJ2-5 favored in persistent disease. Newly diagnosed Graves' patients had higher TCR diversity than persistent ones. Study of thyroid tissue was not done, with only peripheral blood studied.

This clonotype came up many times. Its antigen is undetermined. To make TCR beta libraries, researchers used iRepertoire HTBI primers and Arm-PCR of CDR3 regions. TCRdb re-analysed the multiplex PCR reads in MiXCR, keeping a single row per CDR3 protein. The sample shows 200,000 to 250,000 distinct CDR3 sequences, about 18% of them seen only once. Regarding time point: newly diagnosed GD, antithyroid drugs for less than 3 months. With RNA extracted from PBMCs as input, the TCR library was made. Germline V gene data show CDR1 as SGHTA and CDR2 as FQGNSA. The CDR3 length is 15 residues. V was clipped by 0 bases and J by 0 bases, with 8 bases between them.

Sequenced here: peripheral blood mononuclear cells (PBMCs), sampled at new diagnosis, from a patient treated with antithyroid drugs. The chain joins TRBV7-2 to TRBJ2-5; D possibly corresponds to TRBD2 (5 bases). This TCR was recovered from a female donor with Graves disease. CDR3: CASSLAGADQETQYF. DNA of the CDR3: TGTGCCAGCAGCTTAGCGGGAGCCGACCAAGAGACCCAGTACTTC.